The clone carrying this T cell receptor (beta chain) was counted many times. Antigen unknown. Described time point: newly diagnosed GD, antithyroid drugs for less than 3 months. PBMC RNA was the source of the TCR library. V was shortened by 4 bases and J by 4 bases, with 18 bases between the two germline ends. This CDR3 contains 16 residues. The germline gives CDR1 SGHTA, CDR2 FQGNSA. To make TCR beta libraries, researchers used iRepertoire HTBI primers and Arm-PCR of CDR3 regions. As originally analysed: Sequenced samples collectively carried 62 TRBV and 11 to 15 TRBJ segments. MiXCR, run by TCRdb on the multiplex PCR reads, gives a single entry per CDR3 protein. Clone size and V and J calls follow TCRdb, not the original study. This table holds roughly 430,000 distinct CDR3 sequences, 16% found once. These data originate in a study of regulatory T cells in long-lasting Graves disease. Turning to the study itself: Freshly diagnosed Graves' patients had used antithyroid drugs for under 3 months.

Study results and caveats: TRBV28, TRBJ1-2 and TRBJ2-5 emerged as the favored segments in persistent disease.

This sample also appeared in a second study, on T cells in Graves' hyperthyroidism and ophthalmopathy.

The source was peripheral blood mononuclear cells (PBMCs), collected at new diagnosis, from a patient treated with antithyroid drugs. The receptor's source is a woman aged 25 to 45 with Graves disease. The chain joins TRBV7-2 to TRBJ2-3, with TRBD2 as a possible D gene (6 bases). The CDR3 nucleotides read TGTGCCAGCAGCTCCCTGGGACGGGAGTCGGCAGATACGCAGTATTTT. Translated: CASSSLGRESADTQYF.